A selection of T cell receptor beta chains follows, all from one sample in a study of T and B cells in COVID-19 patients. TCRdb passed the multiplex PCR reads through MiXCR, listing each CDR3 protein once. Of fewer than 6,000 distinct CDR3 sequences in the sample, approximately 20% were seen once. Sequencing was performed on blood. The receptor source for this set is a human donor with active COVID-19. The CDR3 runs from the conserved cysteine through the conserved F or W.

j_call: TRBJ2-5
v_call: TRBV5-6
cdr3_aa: CASSSRTSGDPLTQYF

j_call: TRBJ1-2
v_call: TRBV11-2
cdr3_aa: CASSSLQGWNYGYTF

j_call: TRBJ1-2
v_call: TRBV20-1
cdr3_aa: CSAPAGGAGYGYTF

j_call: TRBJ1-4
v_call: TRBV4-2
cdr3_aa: CASSQDMGFDNEKLFF

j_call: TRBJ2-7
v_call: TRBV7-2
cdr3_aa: CASSFGTGVYEQYF

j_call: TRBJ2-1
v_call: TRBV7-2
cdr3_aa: CASSLVAGNEQFF

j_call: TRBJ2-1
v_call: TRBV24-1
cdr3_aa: CATSDIGGQGEKNEQFF

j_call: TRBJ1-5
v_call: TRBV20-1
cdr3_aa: CSASGGAGNQPQHF

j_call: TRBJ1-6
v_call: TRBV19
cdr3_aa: CASKGAGANSPLHF

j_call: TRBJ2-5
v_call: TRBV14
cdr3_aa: CASSQGARGVAETQYF

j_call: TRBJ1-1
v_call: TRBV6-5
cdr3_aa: CASSYGTAYTEAFF

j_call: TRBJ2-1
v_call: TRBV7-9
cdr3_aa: CASSLGIRENEQFF

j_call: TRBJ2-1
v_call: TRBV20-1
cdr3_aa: CSAAEGHNEQFF

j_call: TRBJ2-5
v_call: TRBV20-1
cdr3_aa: CSAIPGTKKTQYF

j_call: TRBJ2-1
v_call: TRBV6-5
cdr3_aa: CASSSDRAGASNEQFF

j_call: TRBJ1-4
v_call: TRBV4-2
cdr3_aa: CASSQDIGTNEKLFF

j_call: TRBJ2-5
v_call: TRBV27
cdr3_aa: CASSLGVQETQYF

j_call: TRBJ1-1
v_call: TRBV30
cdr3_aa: CAWKLRDSETEAFF

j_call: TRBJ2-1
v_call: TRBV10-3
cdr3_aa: CAISNRDGDNEQFF

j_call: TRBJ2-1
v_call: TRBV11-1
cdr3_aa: CASSLDHNEQFF

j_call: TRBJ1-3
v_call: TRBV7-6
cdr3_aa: CASSLAGSSSGNTIYF

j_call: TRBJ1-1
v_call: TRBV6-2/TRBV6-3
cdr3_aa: CASSYALGGRMAFF

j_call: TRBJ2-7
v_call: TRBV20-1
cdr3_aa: CSAYRESSYEQYF

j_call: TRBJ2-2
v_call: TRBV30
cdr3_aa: CASYFLHPGEESGELFF

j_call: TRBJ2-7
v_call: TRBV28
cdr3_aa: CASTPGTGTDSYEQYF

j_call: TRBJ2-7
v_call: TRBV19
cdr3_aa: CASSIMGLAGSYEQYF

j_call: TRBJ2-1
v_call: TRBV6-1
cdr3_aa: CASSVPFLAEQFF

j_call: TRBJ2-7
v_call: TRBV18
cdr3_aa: CASSPGNRATYEQYF

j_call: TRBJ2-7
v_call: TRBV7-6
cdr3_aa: CASSPSVAGAFEQYF

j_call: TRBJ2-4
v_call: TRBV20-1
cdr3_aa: CSAPPISTAKNIQYF

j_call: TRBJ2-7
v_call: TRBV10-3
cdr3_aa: CAIRDPPGQGSSYEQYF

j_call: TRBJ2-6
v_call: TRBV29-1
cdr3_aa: CSAWTGGSGANVLTF

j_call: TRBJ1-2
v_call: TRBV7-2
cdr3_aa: CASSLGYSGDGYTF

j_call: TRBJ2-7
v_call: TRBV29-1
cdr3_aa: CSVREVTGGPYEQYF

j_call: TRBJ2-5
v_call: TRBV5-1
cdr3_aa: CASSLDFGDETQYF

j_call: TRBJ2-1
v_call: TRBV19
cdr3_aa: CASTVGLASLFDEQFF

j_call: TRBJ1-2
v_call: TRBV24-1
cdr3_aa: CATRIPSANLNYGYTF

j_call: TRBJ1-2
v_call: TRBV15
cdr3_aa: CATSRGTGGYGYTF

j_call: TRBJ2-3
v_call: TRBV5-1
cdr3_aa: CASSLGTSSNTDTQYF

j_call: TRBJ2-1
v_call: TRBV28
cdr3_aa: CASSPDKSYNEQFF

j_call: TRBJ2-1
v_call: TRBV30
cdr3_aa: CAWGPGFGQFF

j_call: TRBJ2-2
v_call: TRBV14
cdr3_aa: CASRRSGGSTGELFF

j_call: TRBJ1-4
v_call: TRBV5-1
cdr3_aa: CASSNGPLREEKLFF

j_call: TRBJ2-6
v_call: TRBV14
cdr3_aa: CASSQIVAGANVLTF

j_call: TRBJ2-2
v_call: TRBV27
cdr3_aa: CASSLSREAGELFF

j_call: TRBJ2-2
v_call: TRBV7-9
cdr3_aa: CASSGRGTKLKRTGELFF

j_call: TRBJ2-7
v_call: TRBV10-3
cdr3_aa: CAISQTSGGPYEQYF

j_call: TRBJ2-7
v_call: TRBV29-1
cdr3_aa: CSVGTGEGREQYF

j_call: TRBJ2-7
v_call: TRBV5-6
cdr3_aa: CASSGDRAYEQYF

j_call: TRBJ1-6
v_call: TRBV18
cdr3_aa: CASSRADNSPLHF

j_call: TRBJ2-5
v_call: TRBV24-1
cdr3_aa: CATKGAGAETQCF

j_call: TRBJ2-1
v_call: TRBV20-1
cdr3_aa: CSARRGRSYNEQFF

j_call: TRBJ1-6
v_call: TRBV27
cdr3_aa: CASSTTLDRINSPLHF

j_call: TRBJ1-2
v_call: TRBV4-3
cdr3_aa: CASSETGWDGYTF